The next 26 T cell receptor beta chains were all read from a single sample in a study of cytomegalovirus exposure and HLA in healthy donors. Primers included in the PCR were 60 Vbeta and 13 Jbeta primers. Sequencing was performed with immunoSEQ multiplex PCR; in TCRdb, only in-frame clones are kept and a portion is missing. This sample has about 200,000 clones, with roughly 85% found just once. The specimen was PBMCs. These receptors were collected from a woman between 18 and 29 years old in good health and CMV-seronegative.

The CDR3 nucleotides read TGTGCCTGGAGTAAGGGGGTACACCAAGAGACCCAGTACTTC. This codes for CAWSKGVHQETQYF. This rearrangement joins TRBV30 to TRBJ2-5; a possible D gene is TRBD1 (6 bases). Germline V gives CDR1 GTSNPN, CDR2 SVGIG (reference sequence). Trimming removed 2 bases from V and 0 bases from J, with 10 bases in between. The CDR3 consists of 14 residues.

This clone was counted a few times. This chain uses TRBV19 with TRBJ2-7; D unclear. Trimming took off 10 bases at V and 7 bases at J, with 14 bases between the two ends. The CDR3 consists of 11 residues. Germline V CDR1 and CDR2: LNHDA, SQIVND (reference sequence). The chain's CDR3 is CATGSPGEQYF. The CDR3 DNA is TGTGCCACCGGGTCCCCGGGTGAGCAGTACTTC.

The genes are TRBV6-5 and TRBJ2-2, with 8 positions matching TRBD1. Germline values: CDR1 MNHEY, CDR2 SVGAGI. The CDR3 has 15 residues. With 6 bases clipped from V and 7 bases from J, the junction kept 10 bases outside the gene matches. This CDR3 is CASRRQGTGGGELFF. In nucleotides, the CDR3 is TGTGCCAGCAGAAGACAGGGGACTGGAGGCGGGGAGCTGTTTTTT.

This sequence joins TRBV27 and TRBJ2-5, with TRBD1 identical over 9 bases. The germline V gene encodes CDR1 MNHEY and CDR2 SMNVEV (reference sequence). This CDR3 has 14 residues. The V segment lost 4 bases and the J segment 5 bases; nucleotides outside the gene matches: 5. This CDR3 is CASSSQGARETQYF. The CDR3 bases are TGTGCCAGCAGTTCACAGGGGGCGCGGGAGACCCAGTACTTC.

The chain recombines TRBV7-7 with TRBJ2-7, with 10 positions matching TRBD2. V gave up 6 bases and J gave up 6 bases; unmatched junction bases: 14. The CDR3 is made up of 16 amino acids. In germline, CDR1 is SSHAT, CDR2 FNYEAQ (reference sequence). DNA of the CDR3: TGTGCCAGCAGACCAATAGCGGGAGGCCTCCTCGCCGAGCAGTACTTC. Encoded protein: CASRPIAGGLLAEQYF.

The chain carries TRBV10-1 and TRBJ2-1, with D maybe TRBD2 (6 bases). The length of the CDR3 is 14 residues. The V gene's germline CDR1 is WNHNN and CDR2 SYGVQD (reference sequence). V was trimmed by 4 bases and J by 11 bases, leaving 18 bases between them. CDR3 nucleotides: TGCGCCAGCAGTGCGTCTGGGGTCGGACTAAAGCAGTTCTTC. Its translation: CASSASGVGLKQFF.

This clone occurred once. The chain uses TRBV11-2 and TRBJ2-1; 14 bases align to TRBD2. The germline V gene has CDR1 SGHAT and CDR2 FQNNGV. This CDR3 is 18 amino acids long. The trim removed 5 bases at V and 0 bases at J, leaving 6 bases unmatched. The CDR3: CASSPGTSGRPSYNEQFF. CDR3 sequence (DNA): TGTGCCAGCAGCCCCGGGACTAGCGGGAGACCCTCCTACAATGAGCAGTTCTTC.

V usage is TRBV5-1 and J usage is TRBJ2-1, with TRBD2 identical over 10 bases. V shed 4 bases and J 10 bases; nucleotides not matched to a gene: 8. CDR3 length: 14 residues. Germline V lookup: CDR1 SGHRS, CDR2 YFSETQ. The CDR3 here is CASSRTSGAGEQFF. The CDR3 nucleotides are TGCGCCAGCAGCCGGACTAGCGGAGCGGGGGAGCAGTTCTTC.

The chain links TRBV6-6 to TRBJ1-2; 9 nucleotides agree with TRBD1. CDR1 is MNHNY, CDR2 SVGAGI, per germline (reference sequence). The CDR3 contains 14 residues. The trim removed 0 bases at V and 7 bases at J, leaving 3 bases unmatched. The DNA of the CDR3 is TGTGCCAGCAGTTACTCGGACAGGGGCCTTGGCTACACCTTC. Its protein product is CASSYSDRGLGYTF.

The rearrangement joins TRBV15 to TRBJ1-1, with 9 bases fitting TRBD1. The CDR3 is made up of 14 amino acids. V gave up 7 bases and J gave up 11 bases; unmatched junction bases: 14. CDR1 is LNHNV, CDR2 YYDKDF, per germline (reference sequence). In DNA, the CDR3 is TGTGCCACCAAGAATCTGACAGGGGGGCGAGCGGCTTTCTTT. As protein: CATKNLTGGRAAFF.

A few counts support this clone. This chain connects TRBV10-2 to TRBJ2-2; 7 positions agree with TRBD2. The J segment lost 0 bases and the V segment lost 6 bases, leaving 7 bases of the junction unmatched. This CDR3 has 16 residues. The V gene's germline CDR1 is WSHSY and CDR2 SAAADI. CDR3 sequence (DNA): TGCGCCAGCAGAAGCGGGGTAGAAGCGAACACCGGGGAGCTGTTTTTT. This sequence encodes CASRSGVEANTGELFF.

V is TRBV2 and J is TRBJ2-3; 7 bases are shared with TRBD2. The CDR3 spans 12 residues. Germline CDR1 and CDR2: SNHLY and FYNNEI. Germline trimming cut 2 bases from V and 8 bases from J; bases unmatched to any gene: 1. Here the CDR3 DNA reads TGTGCCAGCAGTGAACGCGGGGGTACGCAGTATTTT. This encodes CASSERGGTQYF. The full variable domain, rest sourced from reference TRBV2 and TRBJ2-3, is EPEVTQTPSHQVTQMGQEVILRCVPISNHLYFYWYRQILGQKVEFLVSFYNNEISEKSEIFDDQFSVERPDGSNFTLKIRSTKLEDSAMYFCASSERGGTQYFGPGTRLTVL.

This chain connects TRBV28 to TRBJ1-2; D is possibly TRBD1 (6 bases). V shed 2 bases and J shed 5 bases, with 15 bases lying between them. Germline CDR1 is MDHEN and CDR2 is SYDVKM. This CDR3 has 15 residues. This CDR3 reads CASSLPRGINYGYTF. CDR3 in DNA: TGTGCCAGCAGTTTACCCAGGGGAATAAATTATGGCTACACCTTC.

The table lists this clone with a few counts. This sequence joins TRBV4-1 and TRBJ1-5, with no clear D. The CDR3 is made up of 13 amino acids. Germline-derived CDR1 and CDR2 are MGHRA and YSYEKL. V lost 6 bases and J 2 bases, leaving 8 bases between the germline ends. DNA of the CDR3: TGCGCCAGCAGTTTATCGGGCAATCAGCCCCAGCATTTT. The encoded protein is CASSLSGNQPQHF.

This chain connects TRBV7-9 to TRBJ1-1, with 8 bases aligning to TRBD1. Per the germline V gene, CDR1 is SEHNR and CDR2 is FQNEAQ (reference sequence). V dropped 5 bases and J dropped 0; count of bases not matched to a gene: 5. This CDR3 spans 15 amino acids. Written as DNA, the CDR3 is TGTGCCAGCAGCGAGCGGACAGGGCTGAACACTGAAGCTTTCTTT. Translating it yields CASSERTGLNTEAFF.

J is TRBJ2-3 and V is TRBV19; a possible D gene is TRBD1 (5 bases). V lost 0 bases, J lost 6 bases, and 13 bases lay in between. In germline, CDR1 is LNHDA, CDR2 SQIVND (reference sequence). The CDR3 length is 15 residues. CDR3 nucleotides: TGTGCCAGTAGTATAGATCATGCAGGGTCGGATACGCAGTATTTT. Translation: CASSIDHAGSDTQYF. The whole variable domain, filled in from reference TRBV19 and TRBJ2-3, reads DGGITQSPKYLFRKEGQNVTLSCEQNLNHDAMYWYRQDPGQGLRLIYYSQIVNDFQKGDIAEGYSVSREKKESFPLTVTSAQKNPTAFYLCASSIDHAGSDTQYFGPGTRLTVL.

The DNA for the CDR3 is TGTGCCAGCAGCCCGCCCCAGGGTCCGCGGAACACTGAAGCTTTCTTT. It codes for CASSPPQGPRNTEAFF. V and J are TRBV9 and TRBJ1-1; perhaps TRBD1 as D (5 bases). Germline CDR1 reads SGDLS; CDR2 reads YYNGEE. There are 16 residues in the CDR3. The V and J ends lost 4 bases and 1 base respectively, with 17 bases between them.

The rearrangement uses TRBV5-4 and TRBJ2-5, with 8 nucleotides matching TRBD1. Germline V gene sequence: CDR1 SGHNT, CDR2 YYREEE (reference sequence). This CDR3 spans 13 amino acids. After removal of 4 bases from V and 4 bases from J, the junction contained 3 bases not matched to a gene. The CDR3 region has the DNA TGTGCCAGCAGCCGGACAGGGTTAGAGACCCAGTACTTC. It specifies CASSRTGLETQYF.

CDR3 sequence (DNA): TGTGCCAGCAGTGTTGCGAGGGGGCAAACACCCTACAATGAGCAGTTCTTC. It specifies CASSVARGQTPYNEQFF. This chain joins TRBV2 and TRBJ2-1; TRBD1 agrees at 7 bases. V shed 4 bases and J 2 bases; nucleotides not matched to a gene: 11. The germline V gene encodes CDR1 SNHLY and CDR2 FYNNEI. This CDR3 is built from 17 residues.

Comment on this clone: Other DNA sequences of this sample code for an identical CDR3. J is TRBJ2-5 and V is TRBV5-1; D unclear. Germline CDR1 is SGHRS and CDR2 is YFSETQ. The CDR3 totals 11 residues. V lost 5 bases to trimming and J lost 3 bases, with 5 bases between them. CDR3 coding DNA: TGCGCCAGCAGTTCAAAAGAGACCCAGTACTTC. It is translated as CASSSKETQYF.

This clone was counted once. The chain employs TRBV19 and TRBJ1-2; 10 bases align to TRBD1. Trimming removed 5 bases from V and 4 bases from J; junction bases left unmatched: 4. The CDR3 sequence is 14 residues long. Germline V gene lookup returns CDR1 LNHDA and CDR2 SQIVND (reference sequence). The CDR3 reads CASSDRGRIYGYTF. CDR3 nucleotides: TGTGCCAGTAGTGACAGGGGGCGCATCTATGGCTACACCTTC.

The chain combines TRBV5-1 with TRBJ2-7, with 11 bases lining up with TRBD1. Germline V gene sequence: CDR1 SGHRS, CDR2 YFSETQ. Losses at the gene ends were 4 bases for V and 5 bases for J; bases not matched to a gene: 2. This CDR3 region has 13 residues. The CDR3 DNA sequence: TGCGCCAGCAGCCGGGACAGGGGGGACGAGCAGTACTTC. It encodes CASSRDRGDEQYF. Drawing the rest from reference TRBV5-1 and TRBJ2-7, the complete variable domain is KAGVTQTPRYLIKTRGQQVTLSCSPISGHRSVSWYQQTPGQGLQFLFEYFSETQRNKGNFPGRFSGRQFSNSRSEMNVSTLELGDSALYLCASSRDRGDEQYFGPGTRLTVT.

V and J are TRBV29-1 and TRBJ1-2; TRBD1 might be the D (6 bases). The germline gives CDR1 SQVTM, CDR2 ANQGSEA. Trimming stripped 3 bases from V and 6 bases from J, with 14 bases between. The CDR3 is made up of 13 amino acids. The CDR3 region has the DNA TGCAGCGTTGAGATACAGGGCACCGATGGCTACACCTTC. Amino acids: CSVEIQGTDGYTF.

The V call is TRBV11-2, the J call TRBJ2-7; a possible D gene is TRBD1 (6 bases). The CDR3 consists of 15 residues. CDR1 and CDR2 (germline): SGHAT, FQNNGV. With 6 bases removed from V and 4 bases from J, the gap between germline ends came to 19 bases. CDR3: CASSSPDRPSYEQYF. Written as DNA, the CDR3 is TGTGCCAGCAGTTCGCCGGACAGACCTTCATACGAGCAGTACTTC.

The rearrangement uses TRBV28 and TRBJ1-2; 12 nucleotides line up with TRBD1. V shed 7 bases, J shed 4 bases, and the junction held 7 bases outside the gene matches. The CDR3 extends over 15 amino acids. Germline lookup yields CDR1 MDHEN and CDR2 SYDVKM. The CDR3 sequence is CASMGQGAEVYGYTF. CDR3 nucleotides: TGTGCCAGCATGGGACAGGGGGCCGAGGTCTATGGCTACACCTTC.

The chain carries TRBV6-5 and TRBJ1-2, with TRBD1 as a possible D gene (5 bases). The CDR3 extends over 14 amino acids. Deletions cut 2 bases from V and 4 bases from J, with 11 bases between. The germline CDR1 and CDR2 sequences are MNHEY and SVGAGI. CDR3 amino acids: CASSYGREIYGYTF. The CDR3 DNA follows: TGTGCCAGCAGTTACGGCAGGGAAATCTATGGCTACACCTTC.